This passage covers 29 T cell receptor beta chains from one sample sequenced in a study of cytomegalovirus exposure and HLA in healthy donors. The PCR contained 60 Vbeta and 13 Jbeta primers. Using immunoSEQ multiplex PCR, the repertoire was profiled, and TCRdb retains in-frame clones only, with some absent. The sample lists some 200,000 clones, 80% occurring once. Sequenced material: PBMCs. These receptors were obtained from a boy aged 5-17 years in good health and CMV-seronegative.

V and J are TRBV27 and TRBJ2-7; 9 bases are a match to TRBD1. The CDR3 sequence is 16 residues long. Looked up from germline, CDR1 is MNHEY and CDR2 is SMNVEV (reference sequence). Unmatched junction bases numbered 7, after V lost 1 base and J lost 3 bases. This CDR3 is CASSLWPPGQGYEQYF. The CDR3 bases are TGTGCCAGCAGTTTATGGCCTCCGGGACAGGGCTACGAGCAGTACTTC.

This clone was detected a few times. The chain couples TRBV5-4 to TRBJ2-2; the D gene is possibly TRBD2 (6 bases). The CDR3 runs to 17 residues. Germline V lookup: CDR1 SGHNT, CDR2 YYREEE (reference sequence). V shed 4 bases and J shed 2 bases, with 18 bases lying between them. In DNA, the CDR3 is TGTGCCAGCAGCCTCGAGCCGGGACTCTTCAACACCGGGGAGCTGTTTTTT. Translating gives CASSLEPGLFNTGELFF.

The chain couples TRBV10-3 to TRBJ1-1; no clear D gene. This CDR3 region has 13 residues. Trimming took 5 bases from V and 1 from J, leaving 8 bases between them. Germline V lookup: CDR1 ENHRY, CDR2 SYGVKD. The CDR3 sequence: CAISLGPNTEAFF. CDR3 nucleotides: TGTGCCATCAGTCTGGGCCCGAACACTGAAGCTTTCTTT.

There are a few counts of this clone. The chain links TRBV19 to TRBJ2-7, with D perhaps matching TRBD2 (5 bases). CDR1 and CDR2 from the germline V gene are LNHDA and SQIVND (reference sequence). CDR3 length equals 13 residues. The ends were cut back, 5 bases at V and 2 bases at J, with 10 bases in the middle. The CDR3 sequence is CASSSDGTYEQYF. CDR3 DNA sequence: TGTGCCAGTAGTTCGGACGGGACCTACGAGCAGTACTTC.

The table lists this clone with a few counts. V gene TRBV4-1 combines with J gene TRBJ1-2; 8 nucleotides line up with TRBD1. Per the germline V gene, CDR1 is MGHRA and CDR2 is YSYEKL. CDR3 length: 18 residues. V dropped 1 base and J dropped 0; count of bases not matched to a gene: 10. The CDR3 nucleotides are TGCGCCAGCAGCCAAGGACCCGGGACAGGACCCTCTAACTATGGCTACACCTTC. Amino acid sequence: CASSQGPGTGPSNYGYTF.

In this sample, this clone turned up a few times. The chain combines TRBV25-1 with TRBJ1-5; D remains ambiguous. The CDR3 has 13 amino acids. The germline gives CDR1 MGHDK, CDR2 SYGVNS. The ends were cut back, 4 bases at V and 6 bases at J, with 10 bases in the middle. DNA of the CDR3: TGTGCCAGCAGTGGAGGTATGAGTCAGCCCCAGCATTTT. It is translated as CASSGGMSQPQHF.

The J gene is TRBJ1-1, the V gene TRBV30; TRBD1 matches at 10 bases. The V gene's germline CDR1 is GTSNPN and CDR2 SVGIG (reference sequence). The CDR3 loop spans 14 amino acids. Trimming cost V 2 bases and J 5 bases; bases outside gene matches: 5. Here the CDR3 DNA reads TGTGCCTGGAGTTCGACAGGGGGCGGGACTGAAGCTTTCTTT. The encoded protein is CAWSSTGGGTEAFF.

The CDR3 DNA reads TGTGCCAGCAGCCGGATCGGTCTCCAGGGAGGAAACACCATATATTTT. As protein: CASSRIGLQGGNTIYF. This sequence joins TRBV11-3 and TRBJ1-3, with D maybe TRBD1 (5 bases). This CDR3 has 16 amino acids. Trimming took off 5 bases at V and 4 bases at J, with 18 bases between the two ends. Germline CDR1 is SGHNT and CDR2 is YENEEA.

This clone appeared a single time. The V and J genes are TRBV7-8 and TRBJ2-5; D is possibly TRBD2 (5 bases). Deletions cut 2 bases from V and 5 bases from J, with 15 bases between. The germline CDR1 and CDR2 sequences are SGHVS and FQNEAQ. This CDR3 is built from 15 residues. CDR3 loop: CASSLFSASFETQYF. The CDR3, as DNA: TGTGCCAGCAGCTTATTCTCTGCTAGCTTCGAGACCCAGTACTTC.

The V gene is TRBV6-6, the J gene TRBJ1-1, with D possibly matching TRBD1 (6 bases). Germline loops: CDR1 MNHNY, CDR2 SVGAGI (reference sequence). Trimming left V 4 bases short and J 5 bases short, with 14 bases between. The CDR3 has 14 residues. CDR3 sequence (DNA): TGTGCCAGCAGTTCGACAGGCAGTGGAACTGAAGCTTTCTTT. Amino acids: CASSSTGSGTEAFF.

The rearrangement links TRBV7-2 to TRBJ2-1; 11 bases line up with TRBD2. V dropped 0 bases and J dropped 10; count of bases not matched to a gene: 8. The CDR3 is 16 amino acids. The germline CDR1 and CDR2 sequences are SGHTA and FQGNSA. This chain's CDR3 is CASSLAVSSGRNEQFF. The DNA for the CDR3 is TGTGCCAGCAGCTTAGCGGTGTCTAGCGGGAGGAACGAGCAGTTCTTC.

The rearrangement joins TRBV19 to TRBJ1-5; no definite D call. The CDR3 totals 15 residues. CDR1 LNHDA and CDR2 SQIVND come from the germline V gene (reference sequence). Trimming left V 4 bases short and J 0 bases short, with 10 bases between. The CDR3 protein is CASSTSKNSNQPQHF. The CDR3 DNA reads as TGTGCCAGTAGTACAAGCAAGAATAGCAATCAGCCCCAGCATTTT.

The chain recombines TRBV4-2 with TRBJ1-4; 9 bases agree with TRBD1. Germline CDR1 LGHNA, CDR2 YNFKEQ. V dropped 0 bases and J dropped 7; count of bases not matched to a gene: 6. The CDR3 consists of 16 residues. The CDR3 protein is CASSQDAGTGFEKLFF. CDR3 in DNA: TGTGCCAGCAGCCAAGATGCCGGGACAGGGTTTGAAAAACTGTTTTTT.

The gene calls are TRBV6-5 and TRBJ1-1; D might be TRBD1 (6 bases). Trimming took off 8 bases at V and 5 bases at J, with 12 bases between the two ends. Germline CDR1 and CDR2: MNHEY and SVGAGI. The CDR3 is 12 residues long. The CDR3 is CASQGRFTEAFF. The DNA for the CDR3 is TGTGCCAGCCAGGGGCGGTTTACTGAAGCTTTCTTT.

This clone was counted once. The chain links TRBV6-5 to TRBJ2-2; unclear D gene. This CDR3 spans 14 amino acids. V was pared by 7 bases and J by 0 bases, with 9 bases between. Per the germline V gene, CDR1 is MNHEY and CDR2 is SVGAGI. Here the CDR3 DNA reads TGTGCCAGCACGCCAGCGTCGAACACCGGGGAGCTGTTTTTT. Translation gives CASTPASNTGELFF.

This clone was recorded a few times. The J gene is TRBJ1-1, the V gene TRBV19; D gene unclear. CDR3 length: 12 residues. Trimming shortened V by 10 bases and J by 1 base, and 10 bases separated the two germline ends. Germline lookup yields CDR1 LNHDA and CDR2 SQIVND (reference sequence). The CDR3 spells CATNDANTEAFF. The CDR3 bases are TGTGCCACTAACGATGCGAACACTGAAGCTTTCTTT.

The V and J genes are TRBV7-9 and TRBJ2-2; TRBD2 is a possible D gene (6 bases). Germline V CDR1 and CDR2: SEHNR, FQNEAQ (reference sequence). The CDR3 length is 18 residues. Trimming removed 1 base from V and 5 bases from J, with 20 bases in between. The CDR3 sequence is CASSLDSSLAGNTGELFF. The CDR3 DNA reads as TGTGCCAGCAGCTTAGATTCATCTTTGGCGGGGAATACCGGGGAGCTGTTTTTT.

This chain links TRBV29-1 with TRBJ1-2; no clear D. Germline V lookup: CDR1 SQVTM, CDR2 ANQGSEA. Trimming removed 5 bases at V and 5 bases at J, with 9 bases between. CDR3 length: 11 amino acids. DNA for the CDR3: TGCAGCGTTTCAGGCTCATATGGCTACACCTTC. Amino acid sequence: CSVSGSYGYTF.

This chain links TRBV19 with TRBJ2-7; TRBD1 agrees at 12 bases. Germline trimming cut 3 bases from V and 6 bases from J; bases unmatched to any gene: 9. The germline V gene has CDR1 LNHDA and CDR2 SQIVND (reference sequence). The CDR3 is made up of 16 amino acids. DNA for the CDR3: TGTGCCAGTAGTATTGGACGGGGACAGGGGGCGAGCGAGCAGTACTTC. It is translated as CASSIGRGQGASEQYF.

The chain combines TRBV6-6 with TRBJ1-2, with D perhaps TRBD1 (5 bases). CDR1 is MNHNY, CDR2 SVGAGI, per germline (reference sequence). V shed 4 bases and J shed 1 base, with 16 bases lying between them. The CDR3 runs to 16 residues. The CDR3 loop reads CASSSSLRQNNYGYTF. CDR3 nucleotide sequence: TGTGCCAGCAGTTCCTCCCTCCGACAGAATAACTATGGCTACACCTTC.

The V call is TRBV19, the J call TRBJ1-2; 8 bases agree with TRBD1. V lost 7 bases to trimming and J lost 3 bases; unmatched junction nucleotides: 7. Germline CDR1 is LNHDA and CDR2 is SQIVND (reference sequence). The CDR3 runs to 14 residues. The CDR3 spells CASTFGDRYYGYTF. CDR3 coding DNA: TGTGCCAGTACTTTCGGGGACAGGTACTATGGCTACACCTTC.

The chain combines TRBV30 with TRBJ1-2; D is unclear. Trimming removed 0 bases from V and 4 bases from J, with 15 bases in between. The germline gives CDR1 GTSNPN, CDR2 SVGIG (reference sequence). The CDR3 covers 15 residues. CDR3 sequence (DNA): TGTGCCTGGAGTGTAATAGCGTTTGGGTCCTATGGCTACACCTTC. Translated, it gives CAWSVIAFGSYGYTF.

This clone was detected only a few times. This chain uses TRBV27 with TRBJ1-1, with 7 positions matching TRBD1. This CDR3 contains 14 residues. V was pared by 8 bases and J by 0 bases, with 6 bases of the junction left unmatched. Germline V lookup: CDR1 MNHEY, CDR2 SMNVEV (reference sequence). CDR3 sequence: CASGERGLNTEAFF. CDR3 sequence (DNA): TGTGCCAGCGGGGAAAGGGGGCTGAACACTGAAGCTTTCTTT.

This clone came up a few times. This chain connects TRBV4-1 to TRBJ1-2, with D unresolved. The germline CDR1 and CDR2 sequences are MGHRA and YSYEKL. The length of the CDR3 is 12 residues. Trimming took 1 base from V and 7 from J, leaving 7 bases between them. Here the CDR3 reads CASSQGMSGYTF. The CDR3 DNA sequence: TGCGCCAGCAGCCAAGGAATGAGTGGCTACACCTTC.

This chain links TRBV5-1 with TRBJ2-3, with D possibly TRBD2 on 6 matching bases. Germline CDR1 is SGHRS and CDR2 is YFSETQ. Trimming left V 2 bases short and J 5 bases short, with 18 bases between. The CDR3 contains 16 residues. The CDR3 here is CASSFRGRGRVDTQYF. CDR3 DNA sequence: TGCGCCAGCAGCTTTCGAGGACGGGGGAGAGTAGATACGCAGTATTTT.

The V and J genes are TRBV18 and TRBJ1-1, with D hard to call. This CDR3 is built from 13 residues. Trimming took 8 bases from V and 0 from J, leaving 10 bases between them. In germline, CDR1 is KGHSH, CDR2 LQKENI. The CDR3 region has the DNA TGTGCCAGCCATCGGGAAATGAACACTGAAGCTTTCTTT. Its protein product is CASHREMNTEAFF.

CDR3 sequence (DNA): TGCGCCAGCAGCCCGGGACAGCTAAATCACGAGCAGTACTTC. This gives the protein CASSPGQLNHEQYF. The chain has TRBV5-1 and TRBJ2-7; 7 positions agree with TRBD1. This CDR3 contains 14 residues. V lost 4 bases and J lost 5; bases outside the gene matches: 9. Germline lookup yields CDR1 SGHRS and CDR2 YFSETQ. The full variable domain, its missing parts supplied by reference TRBV5-1 and TRBJ2-7, is KAGVTQTPRYLIKTRGQQVTLSCSPISGHRSVSWYQQTPGQGLQFLFEYFSETQRNKGNFPGRFSGRQFSNSRSEMNVSTLELGDSALYLCASSPGQLNHEQYFGPGTRLTVT.

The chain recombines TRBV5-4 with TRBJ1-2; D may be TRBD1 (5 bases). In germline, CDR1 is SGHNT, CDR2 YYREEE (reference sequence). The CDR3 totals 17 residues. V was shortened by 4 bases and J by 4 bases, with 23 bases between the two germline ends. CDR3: CASSHGQVTSAFYGYTF. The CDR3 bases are TGTGCCAGCAGCCACGGACAAGTCACTTCTGCCTTCTATGGCTACACCTTC.

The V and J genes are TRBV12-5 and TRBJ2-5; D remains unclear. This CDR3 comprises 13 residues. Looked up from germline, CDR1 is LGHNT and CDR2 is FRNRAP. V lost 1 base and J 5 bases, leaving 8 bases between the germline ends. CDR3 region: CASGLGHQETQYF. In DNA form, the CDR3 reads TGTGCTAGTGGTTTGGGTCATCAGGAGACCCAGTACTTC.